A selection of T cell receptor beta chains follows, all from one sample in a study of blood T cells in healthy people across ages. TCRdb redid the calling of the 5' RACE reads with MiXCR, one entry per CDR3 protein. The table shows 1.4 million or so distinct CDR3 sequences, with around 40% occurring only once. The sequenced sample consisted of blood. All receptors derive from a woman under 30 in good health. Both conserved end residues are part of each CDR3. D genes are given only for firm matches. Expanded clones get a size class; other rows say once, few or many, or leave the size out.

cdr3_aa cdr3_nt v_call d_call clone_size j_call
CASSSAGHGGEAFF TGTGCCAGCAGCTCCGCGGGCCACGGTGGGGAAGCTTTCTTT TRBV7-9 - - TRBJ1-1
CASSTGLADEQFF TGTGCCAGCAGCACGGGACTAGCCGATGAGCAGTTCTTC TRBV7-9 TRBD2 - TRBJ2-1
CASSYSGFSYEQYF TGTGCCAGCAGTTACTCCGGCTTCTCCTACGAGCAGTACTTC TRBV6-6 - few TRBJ2-7
CSASAHPNYGYTF TGCAGTGCCTCCGCCCACCCTAACTATGGCTACACCTTC TRBV20-1 - few TRBJ1-2
CASSLASGVNYEQYF TGCGCCAGCAGCCTGGCTTCAGGGGTTAACTACGAGCAGTACTTC TRBV5-1 - - TRBJ2-7
CASSLYREANEQFF TGTGCCAGCAGTTTATACCGGGAGGCCAATGAGCAGTTCTTC TRBV28 TRBD2 - TRBJ2-1
CASYPGTSGLVDTQYF TGTGCCAGCTACCCCGGGACTAGCGGGTTGGTAGATACGCAGTATTTT TRBV28 TRBD2 - TRBJ2-3
CASSPSVAGVGDTQYF TGTGCCAGCAGCCCATCAGTAGCGGGAGTCGGAGATACGCAGTATTTT TRBV3-1 TRBD2 few TRBJ2-3
CASSVASVAGAEQYF TGTGCCAGCAGCGTAGCTTCCGTAGCGGGAGCCGAGCAGTACTTC TRBV9 TRBD2 many TRBJ2-7
CASEGVMNTGELFF TGTGCCAGCGAGGGAGTCATGAACACCGGGGAGCTGTTTTTT TRBV2 - - TRBJ2-2
CASSEDTLNTEAFF TGCGCCAGCAGCGAAGACACGTTGAACACTGAAGCTTTCTTT TRBV10-2 - - TRBJ1-1
CASSQATGYNGELFF TGTGCCAGCAGCCAGGCGACAGGGTACAACGGGGAGCTGTTTTTT TRBV3-1 TRBD1 - TRBJ2-2
CASSLWPPGAKPPETQYF TGTGCCAGCAGCCTATGGCCTCCTGGTGCGAAACCTCCCGAGACCCAGTACTTC TRBV7-9 - - TRBJ2-5
CASSHRVTSGGYNEQFF TGTGCCAGCAGCCATCGAGTTACTAGCGGGGGTTACAATGAGCAGTTCTTC TRBV9 TRBD2 - TRBJ2-1
CASSQEMAGRGKLFF TGCGCCAGCAGCCAAGAGATGGCAGGGAGGGGAAAACTGTTTTTT TRBV4-1 - - TRBJ1-4
CASSHVGRQETQFF TGTGCCAGCAGCCATGTGGGGAGACAAGAGACCCAGTTCTTC TRBV14 - - TRBJ2-1
CSVGGSLGVQYF TGCAGCGTTGGAGGATCCTTAGGGGTGCAGTACTTC TRBV29-1 - - TRBJ2-5
CASSQGEGSYNEQFF TGCGCCAGCAGCCAAGGCGAGGGTTCCTACAATGAGCAGTTCTTC TRBV4-1 - - TRBJ2-1
CASHRGASGGLVTGELFF TGCGCCAGTCACCGCGGAGCTAGCGGGGGTTTGGTCACCGGGGAGCTGTTTTTT TRBV5-1 TRBD2 - TRBJ2-2
CSATTGGNNQPQHF TGCAGTGCCACGACAGGCGGAAACAATCAGCCCCAGCATTTT TRBV20-1 - - TRBJ1-5
CASSAWGVAVDYEQYF TGTGCCAGCAGTGCATGGGGAGTAGCGGTGGACTACGAGCAGTACTTC TRBV7-9 - few TRBJ2-7
CASSKTGGAGQPQHF TGCGCCAGCAGTAAGACAGGGGGCGCGGGTCAGCCCCAGCATTTT TRBV10-2 TRBD1 - TRBJ1-5
CASSYRGTNEKLFF TGTGCCAGCAGCTACAGGGGAACTAATGAAAAACTGTTTTTT TRBV3-1 TRBD1 few TRBJ1-4
CASSLAGGPNYGYTF TGTGCCAGCAGTTTAGCTGGGGGACCTAACTATGGCTACACCTTC TRBV12-3/TRBV12-4 - few TRBJ1-2
CASSRPTGYKNIQYF TGTGCCAGCAGTCGCCCGACAGGGTACAAAAACATTCAGTACTTC TRBV28 TRBD1 - TRBJ2-4
CASSYSARAEAFF TGTGCCAGCAGTTACTCGGCAAGGGCAGAGGCTTTCTTT TRBV6-5 - few TRBJ1-1
CASSPGFQSTNEKLFF TGTGCCAGCTCACCCGGTTTTCAGTCGACTAATGAAAAACTGTTTTTT TRBV18 - - TRBJ1-4
CASSFSESGANVLTF TGTGCCAGCAGCTTTTCTGAATCTGGGGCCAACGTCCTGACTTTC TRBV7-9 - few TRBJ2-6
CATSRDQEDTQYF TGTGCCACCAGCAGAGATCAGGAGGATACGCAGTATTTT TRBV15 - - TRBJ2-3
CASSILHSYEQYF TGTGCCAGTAGTATTCTGCACAGCTACGAGCAGTACTTC TRBV19 - few TRBJ2-7
CASSLEQPYGYTF TGTGCCAGCAGCTTAGAACAGCCCTATGGCTACACCTTC TRBV7-9 - few TRBJ1-2
CASSSYVLAGEQFF TGTGCCAGCAGCTCGTATGTCCTAGCGGGAGAGCAGTTCTTC TRBV11-1 TRBD2 - TRBJ2-1